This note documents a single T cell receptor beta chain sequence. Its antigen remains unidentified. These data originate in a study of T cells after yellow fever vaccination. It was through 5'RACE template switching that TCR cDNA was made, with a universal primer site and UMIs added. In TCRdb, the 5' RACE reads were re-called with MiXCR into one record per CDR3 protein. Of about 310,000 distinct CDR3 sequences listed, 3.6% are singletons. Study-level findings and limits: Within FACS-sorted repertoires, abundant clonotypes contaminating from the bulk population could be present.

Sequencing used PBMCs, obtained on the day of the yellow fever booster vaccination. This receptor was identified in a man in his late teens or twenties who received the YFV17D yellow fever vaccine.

The chain's CDR3 is CASSPEGPRGVEGYTF. CDR3 DNA sequence: TGCGCCAGCAGCCCCGAGGGACCCAGGGGAGTTGAAGGCTACACCTTC. The J gene is TRBJ1-2, the V gene TRBV4-1, with a tentative D call TRBD1 (6 bases). Trimming shortened V by 4 bases and J by 8 bases, and 23 bases separated the two germline ends. This CDR3 contains 16 residues. Germline CDR1 MGHRA, CDR2 YSYEKL.